This is a list of T cell receptor beta chains from one sample in a study of OX40 agonist ivuxolimab in advanced cancers. Clones were sequenced by immunoSEQ multiplex PCR, and TCRdb holds only the in-frame ones, with some missing. Among approximately 91,000 clones listed, around 88% were seen once. The sequencing used CD4+ or CD8+ T cells sorted from blood, collected in a trial of the OX40 agonist ivuxolimab. These receptors were obtained from an adult with an advanced solid tumor such as melanoma, head and neck, liver or kidney cancer. The CDR3 runs from the conserved cysteine through the conserved F or W. Each record gives: D gene, J gene, clone size, CDR3 length, V gene, CDR3 DNA, CDR3 protein. D genes are given only for firm matches. Clone sizes are given selectively: once, few, many, or a class where the clone is expanded.

>NA|TRBJ1-6|NA|16|TRBV19
TGTGCCAGTAGTCGTAACCCAGGGGATGCCTATTCACCCCTCCACTTT
CASSRNPGDAYSPLHF
>NA|TRBJ1-1|NA|13|TRBV5-1
TGCGCCAGCAGCTTGATTGGGGCTACTGAAGCTTTCTTT
CASSLIGATEAFF
>NA|TRBJ2-6|few|19|TRBV7-7
TGTGCCAGCAGCTTAGCGGATCCCAGGATAAACTCTGGGGCCAACGTCCTGACTTTC
CASSLADPRINSGANVLTF
>NA|TRBJ2-1|NA|12|TRBV28
TGTGCCAGCAGTTTACGGTATGACGAGCAGTTCTTC
CASSLRYDEQFF
>TRBD1|TRBJ1-2|few|15|TRBV5-1
TGCGCCAGCAGCTTGGAGGGCAGGGGGTATGATGGCTACACCTTC
CASSLEGRGYDGYTF
>TRBD2|TRBJ2-2|few|14|TRBV7-2
TGTGCCAGCAGCCCGGGACTAGGGACCGGGGAGCTGTTTTTT
CASSPGLGTGELFF
>NA|TRBJ2-3|NA|15|TRBV6-6
TGTGCCAGCACCCGATCGCAGGGGTTCACAGATACGCAGTATTTT
CASTRSQGFTDTQYF
>NA|TRBJ2-6|NA|14|TRBV7-3
TGTGCCAGCAGCTCTTACTCTGGGGCCAACGTCCTGACTTTC
CASSSYSGANVLTF
>TRBD1|TRBJ1-3|NA|15|TRBV11-2
TGTGCCAGCAGCTCCTCGGACAGGGGAGGAAACACCATATATTTT
CASSSSDRGGNTIYF
>NA|TRBJ1-5|NA|17|TRBV15
TGTGCCACCAGCAGAGGGCAGGGAGGCATATGGGATCAGCCCCAGCATTTT
CATSRGQGGIWDQPQHF
>NA|TRBJ2-2|NA|16|TRBV5-1
TGCGCCAGCAACCCGAGGGACCGGTCCACGCCCGGGGAGCTGTTTTTT
CASNPRDRSTPGELFF
>NA|TRBJ1-5|NA|11|TRBV19
TGTGCCAGTAGTTCTCCGGGGCCACAGCATTTT
CASSSPGPQHF
>NA|TRBJ2-3|few|16|TRBV7-8
TGTGCCAGCAGCCCAAGACTAGTGGGGGGTACAGATACGCAGTATTTT
CASSPRLVGGTDTQYF
>TRBD1|TRBJ1-6|NA|16|TRBV28
TGTGCCAGCAGGGCGATTCAGGGGGCGCCGGGCTCACCCCTCCACTTT
CASRAIQGAPGSPLHF
>TRBD1|TRBJ1-6|NA|15|TRBV9
TGTGCCAGCAGCGTAGAAGGGACAGGGCGTTCACCCCTCCACTTT
CASSVEGTGRSPLHF
>NA|TRBJ2-2|few|19|TRBV12-5
TGTGCTAGTGGTTTGGTACGTAGTAGTGGGGCCGCGAACACCGGGGAGCTGTTTTTT
CASGLVRSSGAANTGELFF
>TRBD2|TRBJ2-7|NA|15|TRBV19
TGTGCCAGTAGTATAGGCCGCGGGGGGGCCTACGAGCAGTACTTC
CASSIGRGGAYEQYF
>TRBD1|TRBJ2-5|NA|14|TRBV10-3
TGTGCCACTACACCGGGACAGGGAGGGGAGACCCAGTACTTC
CATTPGQGGETQYF
>TRBD1|TRBJ2-3|NA|15|TRBV5-1
TGCGCCAGCAGCCTTTACAGGGGGGACACAGATACGCAGTATTTT
CASSLYRGDTDTQYF
>NA|TRBJ2-6|NA|15|TRBV6-4
TGTGCCAGCAGTGTCGGACAATCTGGGGCCAACGTCCTGACTTTC
CASSVGQSGANVLTF
>TRBD1|TRBJ1-1|NA|14|TRBV9
TGTGCCAGCAGCGCCAGGACAGGGAACACTGAAGCTTTCTTT
CASSARTGNTEAFF
>NA|TRBJ1-5|NA|15|TRBV5-6
TGTGCCAGCAGTCAAAGAGGGGCCCCTTATCAGCCCCAGCATTTT
CASSQRGAPYQPQHF
>NA|TRBJ2-7|NA|14|TRBV25-1
TGTGCCAGCTCCGAAGGGGACGCCCATTACGAGCAGTACTTC
CASSEGDAHYEQYF
>TRBD1|TRBJ2-7|NA|13|TRBV7-2
TGTGCCAGCAGCCTTAACGTACAGGGGGAGCAGTACTTC
CASSLNVQGEQYF
>TRBD2|TRBJ2-1|NA|11|TRBV6-4
TGTGCCAGCAGTCGGGGGGTTGAGCAGTTCTTC
CASSRGVEQFF
>NA|TRBJ1-5|few|18|TRBV2
TGTGCCAGCAGTGAAGTTGGGTATAGCAGGGGAGCTGCTCAGCCCCAGCATTTT
CASSEVGYSRGAAQPQHF
>NA|TRBJ2-3|NA|16|TRBV7-8
TGTGCCAGCAGCCTTCAGAGTAGCGGTTACACAGATACGCAGTATTTT
CASSLQSSGYTDTQYF
>TRBD1|TRBJ2-6|NA|18|TRBV13
TGTGCCAGCAGCTTAGGCTTACAGGGGGGAACTGGGGCCAACGTCCTGACTTTC
CASSLGLQGGTGANVLTF
>NA|TRBJ2-3|NA|15|TRBV9
TGTGCCAGCAGCGTAGGAGGGTCGGGGACAGATACGCAGTATTTT
CASSVGGSGTDTQYF
>TRBD2|TRBJ2-1|NA|14|TRBV5-1
TGCGCCAGCAGCCCGGGGGGGCCCTACAATGAGCAGTTCTTC
CASSPGGPYNEQFF
>NA|TRBJ1-5|NA|14|TRBV5-1
TGCGCCAGCAGCTGGGACGGGGACAATCAGCCCCAGCATTTT
CASSWDGDNQPQHF
>TRBD1|TRBJ1-5|few|15|TRBV4-3
TGCGCCAGCAGCCAAGATCGGACAGGGTACCAGCCCCAGCATTTT
CASSQDRTGYQPQHF
>NA|TRBJ1-1|NA|14|TRBV2
TGTGCCAGTTTTCCAGGACGGTCATACACTGAAGCTTTCTTT
CASFPGRSYTEAFF
>NA|TRBJ2-1|NA|16|TRBV5-1
TGCGCCAGCAGCCCTCCCGGGGGTCTCGGCGGCAATGAGCAGTTCTTC
CASSPPGGLGGNEQFF
>TRBD1|TRBJ1-1|NA|17|TRBV5-1
TGCGCCAGCAGCTTGGCCTTCGGACAGGCCTTGGGCACTGAAGCTTTCTTT
CASSLAFGQALGTEAFF
>NA|TRBJ1-1|NA|14|TRBV6-1
TGTGCCAGCAGTGAATTTCGACAGAACACTGAAGCTTTCTTT
CASSEFRQNTEAFF
>TRBD1|TRBJ2-1|NA|15|TRBV6-5
TGTGCCAGCAGATCGACAGGGTTAAGCTACAATGAGCAGTTCTTC
CASRSTGLSYNEQFF
>NA|TRBJ1-1|NA|14|TRBV5-6
TGTGCCAGCAGCTTGGCCGGGCGGAACACTGAAGCTTTCTTT
CASSLAGRNTEAFF
>NA|TRBJ1-2|NA|12|TRBV7-2
TGTGCCAGCAGCTCACACAGCTATGGCTACACCTTC
CASSSHSYGYTF
>NA|TRBJ1-3|once|14|TRBV21-1
TGTGCCAGCAGCAAAACGTCCTCTGGAAACACCATATATTTT
CASSKTSSGNTIYF
>NA|TRBJ1-2|NA|16|TRBV7-9
TGTGCCAGCAGCTTAAAAGGGGATTTAGCTAACTATGGCTACACCTTC
CASSLKGDLANYGYTF
>NA|TRBJ1-1|NA|12|TRBV28
TGTGTGTCAGGGACCATGAACACTGAAGCTTTCTTT
CVSGTMNTEAFF
>TRBD1|TRBJ1-2|NA|13|TRBV5-6
TGTGCCAGCACTCCGTGGGACAGGGGGGCCTACACCTTC
CASTPWDRGAYTF
>NA|TRBJ1-1|NA|16|TRBV18
TGTGCCAGCTCACCATTGGGGGGGCCCACGAACACTGAAGCTTTCTTT
CASSPLGGPTNTEAFF
>NA|TRBJ2-7|once|15|TRBV4-1
TGCGCCAGCAGCCAAGTGGCGGGACCGACCTACGAGCAGTACTTC
CASSQVAGPTYEQYF
>NA|TRBJ2-3|NA|14|TRBV6-5
TGTGCCAGCAGTTACTCCGTTTACACAGATACGCAGTATTTT
CASSYSVYTDTQYF
>NA|TRBJ2-2|few|15|TRBV2
TGTGCCAGCAGCCTCCAGGGAGGAGGGACCGGGGAGCTGTTTTTT
CASSLQGGGTGELFF